One sample yielded the 27 T cell receptor beta chains listed below, sequenced in a study of shared clonotypes between healthy human individuals. Profiling relied on immunoSEQ multiplex PCR, and the TCRdb table lists in-frame clones only, not all of them. The table has more than 2 million clones, about 94% seen once. CD45RO negativity and positive selection for CCR7 defined naive CD8 cells, a population that excluded terminally differentiated effector memory CD45RA+ cells. Sample: naive CD8+ T cells from PBMCs. The receptor set was obtained from a man younger than 35 in good health. Some clones in this sample may be carry-over from other donors' samples.

The V gene is TRBV9, the J gene TRBJ2-7, with D unresolved. The CDR3 is made up of 12 amino acids. Germline loops: CDR1 SGDLS, CDR2 YYNGEE. The germline V and J ends were trimmed by 4 bases and 5 bases, with 10 bases remaining between them. CDR3 DNA sequence: TGTGCCAGCAGCCTCGGGTTCGACGAGCAGTACTTC. Protein product: CASSLGFDEQYF.

This chain uses TRBV9 with TRBJ2-7, with 7 bases fitting TRBD2. This CDR3 spans 12 amino acids. The J segment lost 0 bases and the V segment lost 7 bases, leaving 1 base of the junction unmatched. CDR1 and CDR2 (germline): SGDLS, YYNGEE. The CDR3 sequence: CASGGSSYEQYF. DNA of the CDR3: TGTGCCAGCGGCGGGAGCTCCTACGAGCAGTACTTC.

In DNA form, the CDR3 reads TGTGCCAGCAGCCACAATCCCCAGGGGGTTCTGGGCAATGAGCAGTTCTTC. Translating it yields CASSHNPQGVLGNEQFF. The chain carries TRBV4-2 and TRBJ2-1, with 7 bases identical to TRBD1. Looked up from germline, CDR1 is LGHNA and CDR2 is YNFKEQ. The V and J ends lost 3 bases and 6 bases, in that order; junction bases with no gene match: 14. The CDR3 totals 17 residues.

This chain connects TRBV7-2 to TRBJ1-5, with 7 bases fitting TRBD1. The V segment lost 6 bases and the J segment 2 bases; nucleotides outside the gene matches: 7. The CDR3 spans 15 residues. The germline V gene has CDR1 SGHTA and CDR2 FQGNSA. In DNA, the CDR3 is TGTGCCAGCAGTAAGAGGGGGCTTGGCAATCAGCCCCAGCATTTT. Protein sequence: CASSKRGLGNQPQHF.

In regard to this clone: Other DNA sequences within the sample encode an identical CDR3. V usage is TRBV27 and J usage is TRBJ2-7; 8 nucleotides align to TRBD1. There are 14 residues in the CDR3. The J segment lost 6 bases and the V segment lost 3 bases, leaving 7 bases of the junction unmatched. The germline V gene has CDR1 MNHEY and CDR2 SMNVEV (reference sequence). CDR3 sequence: CASSFLAGGGEQYF. The CDR3 DNA sequence: TGTGCCAGCAGTTTCCTCGCAGGGGGCGGCGAGCAGTACTTC.

CDR3 residues: CASSWRAGKNEQYF. For the CDR3, the DNA is TGTGCCAGCAGTTGGCGGGCAGGGAAAAACGAGCAGTACTTC. The chain employs TRBV28 and TRBJ2-7; either TRBD1 or TRBD2 may fit D (5 bases each). The V end was cut by 4 bases, the J end by 5 bases, with 15 bases between. CDR1 MDHEN and CDR2 SYDVKM come from the germline V gene. This CDR3 comprises 14 residues.

CDR3 in DNA: TGTGCCAGTAGTATGGGGCAGGGTACGCAGTATTTT. The encoded protein is CASSMGQGTQYF. This sequence joins TRBV19 and TRBJ2-3; maybe TRBD1 (5 bases). Germline-derived CDR1 and CDR2 are LNHDA and SQIVND (reference sequence). With 3 bases removed from V and 8 bases from J, the gap between germline ends came to 9 bases. This CDR3 region has 12 residues.

This clone was counted only a few times. The V gene is TRBV9, the J gene TRBJ2-7; possible D gene TRBD2, 5 bases. Trimming left V 0 bases short and J 4 bases short, with 14 bases between. The germline gives CDR1 SGDLS, CDR2 YYNGEE. The CDR3 length is 15 residues. CDR3 sequence reads: CASSVERGVGYEQYF. In DNA form, the CDR3 reads TGTGCCAGCAGCGTAGAACGGGGAGTGGGGTACGAGCAGTACTTC.

This clone was picked up a small number of times. V is TRBV7-8 and J is TRBJ1-4, with no clear D. The germline gives CDR1 SGHVS, CDR2 FQNEAQ. V was shortened by 3 bases and J by 3 bases, with 11 bases between the two germline ends. The CDR3 covers 15 residues. This CDR3 is CASSFFGYSNEKLFF. CDR3 in DNA: TGTGCCAGCAGCTTCTTCGGTTACTCTAATGAAAAACTGTTTTTT. The full variable domain, its missing parts supplied by reference TRBV7-8 and TRBJ1-4, is GAGVSQSPRYKVAKRGQDVALRCDPISGHVSLFWYQQALGQGPEFLTYFQNEAQLDKSGLPSDRFFAERPEGSVSTLKIQRTQQEDSAVYLCASSFFGYSNEKLFFGSGTQLSVL.

The chain links TRBV2 to TRBJ1-4; the D is unclear. From germline, CDR1 is SNHLY and CDR2 FYNNEI. This CDR3 has 14 amino acids. V was trimmed by 2 bases and J by 4 bases, leaving 8 bases between them. The CDR3 DNA is TGTGCCAGCAGTGAACCCGCGGTTAATGAAAAACTGTTTTTT. Translated: CASSEPAVNEKLFF. Full variable domain (outside the CDR3, taken from reference TRBV2 and TRBJ1-4): EPEVTQTPSHQVTQMGQEVILRCVPISNHLYFYWYRQILGQKVEFLVSFYNNEISEKSEIFDDQFSVERPDGSNFTLKIRSTKLEDSAMYFCASSEPAVNEKLFFGSGTQLSVL.

The CDR3 protein is CASSQGALEGANVLTF. The CDR3 DNA reads TGTGCCAGCAGCCAGGGTGCTTTGGAGGGGGCCAACGTCCTGACTTTC. The chain links TRBV4-2 to TRBJ2-6; D is unresolved. V lost 3 bases, J lost 4 bases, and 13 bases lay in between. The CDR3 spans 16 residues. The germline V gene encodes CDR1 LGHNA and CDR2 YNFKEQ.

Concerning this clone itself: Other DNA sequences in the same sample also yield this CDR3. The genes are TRBV27 and TRBJ1-2; TRBD1 might be the D (5 bases). From germline, CDR1 is MNHEY and CDR2 SMNVEV (reference sequence). Trimming took 3 bases from V and 0 from J, leaving 8 bases between them. The length of the CDR3 is 14 residues. The CDR3 spells CASSFGGANYGYTF. CDR3 in DNA: TGTGCCAGCAGTTTCGGGGGAGCTAACTATGGCTACACCTTC.

The genes are TRBV25-1 and TRBJ2-7, with D tentatively TRBD1 or TRBD2 (5 bases each). The CDR3 extends over 14 amino acids. Per germline, CDR1 MGHDK and CDR2 SYGVNS. The ends were cut back, 5 bases at V and 3 bases at J, with 14 bases in the middle. CDR3 sequence reads: CASSPRRDGYEQYF. The DNA of the CDR3 is TGTGCCAGCAGTCCCCGTAGGGACGGCTACGAGCAGTACTTC.

This clone was seen a single time. V is TRBV6-5 and J is TRBJ2-2; 9 nucleotides match TRBD1. Per the germline V gene, CDR1 is MNHEY and CDR2 is SVGAGI. The V gene end was trimmed by 6 bases and the J gene end by 5 bases; junction bases not matched to a gene: 7. The CDR3 runs to 15 residues. CDR3 sequence reads: CASRERDRVTGELFF. In DNA form, the CDR3 reads TGTGCCAGCAGGGAGCGGGACAGGGTGACCGGGGAGCTGTTTTTT.

V usage is TRBV9 and J usage is TRBJ2-1, with TRBD2 matching over 11 bases. J was trimmed by 7 bases and V by 3 bases; bases with no gene match: 9. The CDR3 consists of 16 residues. CDR1 SGDLS and CDR2 YYNGEE come from the germline V gene. The CDR3 sequence is CASSARWLAGGNEQFF. The CDR3 DNA sequence: TGTGCCAGCAGCGCGCGGTGGCTAGCGGGAGGTAATGAGCAGTTCTTC.

This clone was found a few times. The chain links TRBV21-1 to TRBJ2-2; TRBD2, the table's D call, lacks a check against the DNA. TRBV21-1 is deemed a pseudogene. This CDR3 has 16 amino acids. CDR3 sequence reads: CASANPRGGNTGELFF. The DNA for the CDR3 is TGTGCCAGCGCTAACCCTCGAGGCGGGAACACCGGGGAGCTGTTTTTT.

V gene TRBV4-3 combines with J gene TRBJ2-7; 7 bases agree with TRBD2. CDR1 is LGHNA, CDR2 YSLEER, per germline. The CDR3 has 15 residues. V gave up 4 bases and J gave up 4 bases; unmatched junction bases: 10. The CDR3, as DNA: TGCGCCAGCAGCCCCGAGCGGGGCACGAGATACGAGCAGTACTTC. It specifies CASSPERGTRYEQYF.

The rearrangement links TRBV27 to TRBJ2-1; D not resolved. Trimming shortened V by 4 bases and J by 10 bases, and 11 bases separated the two germline ends. The germline V gene has CDR1 MNHEY and CDR2 SMNVEV (reference sequence). The CDR3 has 12 residues. CDR3 DNA sequence: TGTGCCAGCAGTTCCAACCCAGCGGAGCAGTTCTTC. Amino acid sequence: CASSSNPAEQFF.

V is TRBV5-4 and J is TRBJ2-3, with 7 bases matching TRBD2. Germline V CDR1 and CDR2: SGHNT, YYREEE (reference sequence). CDR3 length equals 14 residues. Trimming removed 0 bases from V and 5 bases from J; junction bases left unmatched: 3. The CDR3: CASSLGASGDTQYF. DNA of the CDR3: TGTGCCAGCAGCTTGGGTGCTAGCGGAGATACGCAGTATTTT.

Concerning this clone: One junction end does not reproduce the germline sequence, and a read error may be involved. The chain carries TRBV15 and TRBJ2-1; perhaps TRBD2 as D (5 bases). CDR3 length: 12 residues. Germline V gives CDR1 LNHNV, CDR2 YYDKDF (reference sequence). The CDR3 reads CATSRVASRLVF. CDR3 nucleotides: TGTGCCACCAGCAGGGTAGCTAGCCGTTTGGTCTTC.

The V gene is TRBV9, the J gene TRBJ2-7; D may match TRBD1 or TRBD2 (5 bases each). CDR3 length: 14 amino acids. CDR1 SGDLS and CDR2 YYNGEE come from the germline V gene. The V end lost 4 bases, the J end lost 5 bases, and 16 bases lay between the germline ends. CDR3 region: CASSPTGTHHEQYF. Written as DNA, the CDR3 is TGTGCCAGCAGCCCGACCGGGACCCACCACGAGCAGTACTTC.

J is TRBJ2-2 and V is TRBV6-1; no clear D gene. Germline CDR1 MNHNS, CDR2 SASEGT. Trimming shortened V by 6 bases and J by 4 bases, and 15 bases separated the two germline ends. CDR3 size: 15 residues. In DNA form, the CDR3 reads TGTGCCAGCAGCCCCGGTCTTGGAATCACCGGGGAGCTGTTTTTT. Protein: CASSPGLGITGELFF.

This chain links TRBV27 with TRBJ2-2; tentative D call: TRBD2 (5 bases). Deletions cut 1 base from V and 2 bases from J, with 11 bases between. This CDR3 has 16 amino acids. CDR1 is MNHEY, CDR2 SMNVEV, per germline (reference sequence). This CDR3 reads CASSLWFSGNTGELFF. CDR3 nucleotide sequence: TGTGCCAGCAGTTTATGGTTCAGCGGAAACACCGGGGAGCTGTTTTTT.

The chain couples TRBV20-1 to TRBJ2-1; no clear D gene. The CDR3 runs to 11 residues. Trimming cost V 7 bases and J 6 bases, with 10 bases left between them. CDR1 is DFQATT, CDR2 SNEGSKA, per germline (reference sequence). The CDR3 DNA sequence: TGCAGTGGGTGGAATGTCAATGAGCAGTTCTTC. Translation: CSGWNVNEQFF.

The chain combines TRBV28 with TRBJ2-3; TRBD2 aligns across 13 bases. This CDR3 spans 18 amino acids. J was trimmed by 6 bases and V by 6 bases; bases with no gene match: 15. Germline CDR1 reads MDHEN; CDR2 reads SYDVKM. The CDR3 is CASRPPGTSGETPDTQYF. Here the CDR3 DNA reads TGTGCCAGCAGACCCCCCGGGACTAGCGGGGAGACCCCCGATACGCAGTATTTT.

This chain links TRBV10-3 with TRBJ1-2, with D uncertain. Looked up from germline, CDR1 is ENHRY and CDR2 is SYGVKD. V shed 7 bases and J shed 8 bases, with 17 bases lying between them. The CDR3 sequence is 13 residues long. The CDR3 nucleotides read TGTGCCATCACCGAGAGGGAGAACTTCGGCTACACCTTC. Translated, it gives CAITERENFGYTF.

The V call is TRBV5-1, the J call TRBJ1-3, with 9 bases fitting TRBD1. CDR1 is SGHRS, CDR2 YFSETQ, per germline. The trim removed 4 bases at V and 8 bases at J, leaving 4 bases unmatched. CDR3 length: 13 residues. The CDR3 reads CASSPRQGDTIYF. Written as DNA, the CDR3 is TGCGCCAGCAGCCCACGACAGGGGGACACCATATATTTT.